This T cell receptor (beta chain) emerged from a study of beta chain features in type 1 diabetes. Per donor, one heparinised blood draw averaged roughly 120 mL. Sequenced material consisted of expressed TCRB transcripts (all of the isolated RNA was reverse transcribed). This table comes from immunoSEQ multiplex PCR, and its TCRdb copy is limited to in-frame clones, with some not included. The sample carries about 360,000 clones, 10% to 15% recorded once. Overall study results and limits: The study found moderately but significantly shorter TCRB CDR3s in all four CD4+ subsets of Type 1 diabetes patients. Using cDNA template may skew counts toward highly expressing activated cells. For type 1 diabetes patients, VDJ junctions showed fewer insertions and more deletions.

Germline V gives CDR1 SGDLS, CDR2 YYNGEE. V lost 6 bases and J lost 9; bases outside the gene matches: 9. The CDR3 consists of 14 residues. This clone was recorded a few times. What it binds is unknown. The specimen was naive CD4+ T cells from blood. The receptor was isolated from a young man in good health. This chain joins TRBV9 and TRBJ1-6, with 7 bases that match TRBD1. The chain's CDR3 is CASTGTEYGSPLHF. CDR3 in DNA: TGTGCCAGCACCGGGACAGAGTATGGTTCACCCCTCCACTTT.